This T cell receptor beta chain appears in the sequencing data of a study of T cell repertoires in cytomegalovirus infection. TCRdb independently ran MiXCR on the reads; one entry per CDR3 protein. This sample has 250,000 to 300,000 distinct CDR3 sequences, with about 25% found just once. J gave up 1 base and V 4 bases, and 7 bases lay outside the gene matches. The CDR3 runs to 18 residues. Germline CDR1 MNHNS, CDR2 SASEGT. Study-level points and caveats: The ex vivo response was dominated by HLA-C-restricted CMV-specific TCR beta clonotypes. Identification of carriers of CMV plus the relevant HLA was performed using cumulative public TCR beta family frequency.

This clonotype appeared a few times. The antigen is undetermined. Source material: PBMCs. This receptor was taken from a human donor in good health (CMV status not recorded). Some clones in this sample may be carry-over from other donors' samples. V and J are TRBV6-1 and TRBJ2-1; 13 bases match TRBD2. The chain's CDR3 is CASSATSGRAGSYNEQFF. In DNA, the CDR3 is TGTGCCAGCAGTGCAACTAGCGGGAGGGCCGGGTCCTACAATGAGCAGTTCTTC.